This T cell receptor (beta chain) was documented in a study of response to subunit inactivated influenza vaccine. Study-level findings and limits: Authors suggested few new T cells are recruited by each seasonal influenza vaccination.

TCRdb redid the calling of the RT-PCR reads with MiXCR, one entry per CDR3 protein. Counted here are 450,000 to 500,000 distinct CDR3 sequences, about a tenth occurring once; the ten biggest clones make up 12%. CDR3 length equals 13 residues. V was clipped by 4 bases and J by 2 bases, with 12 bases between them. Germline assignment: CDR1 DFQATT and CDR2 SNEGSKA (reference sequence). There are many counts of this clonotype. What it binds is not known. The V call is TRBV20-1, the J call TRBJ2-7; D may be TRBD1 or TRBD2 (5 bases each). The origin of this receptor is a man between 45 and 60 years old who received an inactivated influenza vaccine. This sample comprised PBMCs from blood, obtained roughly 6 weeks after vaccination. Written as DNA, the CDR3 is TGCAGTGCTATGAGGGGTCCCACCTACGAGCAGTACTTC. It specifies CSAMRGPTYEQYF.